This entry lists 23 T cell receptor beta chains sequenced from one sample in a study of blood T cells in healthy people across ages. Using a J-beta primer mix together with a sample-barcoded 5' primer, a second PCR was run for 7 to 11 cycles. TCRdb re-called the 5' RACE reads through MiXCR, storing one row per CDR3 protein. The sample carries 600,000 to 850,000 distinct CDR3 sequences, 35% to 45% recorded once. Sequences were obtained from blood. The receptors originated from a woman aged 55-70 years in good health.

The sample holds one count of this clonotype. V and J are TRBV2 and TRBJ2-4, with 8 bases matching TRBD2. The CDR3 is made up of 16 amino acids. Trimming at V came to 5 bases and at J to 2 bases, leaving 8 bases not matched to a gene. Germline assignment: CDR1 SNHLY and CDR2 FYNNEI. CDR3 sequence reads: CASSFSTSGSKNIQYF. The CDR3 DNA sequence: TGTGCCAGCAGTTTCAGTACTAGCGGTTCCAAAAACATTCAGTACTTC. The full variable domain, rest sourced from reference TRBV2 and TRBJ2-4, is EPEVTQTPSHQVTQMGQEVILRCVPISNHLYFYWYRQILGQKVEFLVSFYNNEISEKSEIFDDQFSVERPDGSNFTLKIRSTKLEDSAMYFCASSFSTSGSKNIQYFGAGTRLSVL.

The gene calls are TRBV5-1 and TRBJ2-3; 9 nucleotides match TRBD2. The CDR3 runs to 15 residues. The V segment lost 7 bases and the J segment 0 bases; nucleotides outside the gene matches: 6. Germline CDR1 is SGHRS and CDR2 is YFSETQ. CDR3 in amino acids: CASGPSGASTDTQYF. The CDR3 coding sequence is TGCGCCAGCGGACCTAGCGGGGCTAGCACAGATACGCAGTATTTT.

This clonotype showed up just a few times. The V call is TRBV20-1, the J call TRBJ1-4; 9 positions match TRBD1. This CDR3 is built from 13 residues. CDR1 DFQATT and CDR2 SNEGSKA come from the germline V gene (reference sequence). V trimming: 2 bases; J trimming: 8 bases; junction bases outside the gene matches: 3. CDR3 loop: CSARNRGQEKLFF. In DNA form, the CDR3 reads TGCAGTGCTAGAAACAGGGGGCAAGAAAAACTGTTTTTT.

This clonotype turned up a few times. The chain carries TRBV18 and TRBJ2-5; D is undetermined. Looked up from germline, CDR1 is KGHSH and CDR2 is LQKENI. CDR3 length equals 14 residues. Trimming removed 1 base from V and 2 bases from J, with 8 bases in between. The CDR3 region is CASSPRAAQETQYF. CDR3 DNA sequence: TGTGCCAGCTCACCACGGGCAGCACAAGAGACCCAGTACTTC.

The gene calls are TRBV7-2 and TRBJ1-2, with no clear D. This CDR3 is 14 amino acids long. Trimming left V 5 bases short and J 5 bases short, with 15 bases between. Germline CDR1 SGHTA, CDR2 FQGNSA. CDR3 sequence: CASSGPVQRYGYTF. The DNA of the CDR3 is TGTGCCAGCAGCGGACCGGTTCAACGGTATGGCTACACCTTC.

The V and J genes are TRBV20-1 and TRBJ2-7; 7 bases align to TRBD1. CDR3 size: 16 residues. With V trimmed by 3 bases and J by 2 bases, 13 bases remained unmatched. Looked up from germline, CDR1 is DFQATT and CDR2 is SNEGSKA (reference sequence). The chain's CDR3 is CSARPVTGDVAYEQYF. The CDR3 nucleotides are TGCAGTGCTAGGCCTGTAACAGGGGACGTCGCCTACGAGCAGTACTTC.

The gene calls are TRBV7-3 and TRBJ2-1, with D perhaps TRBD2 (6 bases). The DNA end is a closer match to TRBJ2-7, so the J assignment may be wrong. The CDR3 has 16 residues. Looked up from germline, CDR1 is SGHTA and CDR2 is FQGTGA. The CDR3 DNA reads TGTGCCAGCAGCCAGACCGGGACTCTCACCTACAATGAGCAGTACTTC. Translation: CASSQTGTLTYNEQYF.

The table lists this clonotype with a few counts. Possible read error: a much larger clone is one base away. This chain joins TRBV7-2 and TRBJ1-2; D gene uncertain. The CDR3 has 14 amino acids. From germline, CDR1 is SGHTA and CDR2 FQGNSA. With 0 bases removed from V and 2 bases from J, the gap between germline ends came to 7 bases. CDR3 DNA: TGTGCCAGCAGCTTAGCGACGGCGAACTATGGCTACACCTTC. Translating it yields CASSLATANYGYTF.

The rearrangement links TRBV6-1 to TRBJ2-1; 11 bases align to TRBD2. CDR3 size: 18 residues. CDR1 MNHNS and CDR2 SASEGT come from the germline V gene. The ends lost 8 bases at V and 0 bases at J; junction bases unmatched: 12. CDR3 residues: CASLWLAGGLSSYNEQFF. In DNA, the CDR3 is TGTGCCAGCCTTTGGCTAGCGGGGGGACTGAGCTCCTACAATGAGCAGTTCTTC.

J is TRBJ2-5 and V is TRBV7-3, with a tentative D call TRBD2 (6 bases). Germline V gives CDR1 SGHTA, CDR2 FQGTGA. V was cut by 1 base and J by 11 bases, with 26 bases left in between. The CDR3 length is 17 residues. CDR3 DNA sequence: TGTGCCAGCAGCTTAAACCGTCCGGGAGTCGGGTACAATGAGCAGTACTTC. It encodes CASSLNRPGVGYNEQYF.

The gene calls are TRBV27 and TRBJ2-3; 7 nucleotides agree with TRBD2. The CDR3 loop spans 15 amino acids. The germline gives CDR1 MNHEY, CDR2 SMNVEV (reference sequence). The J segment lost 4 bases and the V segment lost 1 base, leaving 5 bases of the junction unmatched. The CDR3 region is CASSLLGGRSDTQYF. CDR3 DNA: TGTGCCAGCAGTTTATTGGGCGGGAGATCAGATACGCAGTATTTT.

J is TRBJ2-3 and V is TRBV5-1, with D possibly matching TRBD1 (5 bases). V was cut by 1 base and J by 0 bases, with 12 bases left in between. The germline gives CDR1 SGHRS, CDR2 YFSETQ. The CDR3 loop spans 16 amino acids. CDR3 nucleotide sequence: TGCGCCAGCAGCTTGTTGCCAGGACATAGCACAGATACGCAGTATTTT. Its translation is CASSLLPGHSTDTQYF.

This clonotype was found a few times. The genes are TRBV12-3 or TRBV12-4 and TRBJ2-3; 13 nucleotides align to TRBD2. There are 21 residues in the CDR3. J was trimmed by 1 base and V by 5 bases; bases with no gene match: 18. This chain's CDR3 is CASSPGLRTSGREQGTDTQYF. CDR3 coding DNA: TGTGCCAGCAGTCCTGGACTTCGGACTAGCGGGAGAGAGCAGGGCACAGATACGCAGTATTTT.

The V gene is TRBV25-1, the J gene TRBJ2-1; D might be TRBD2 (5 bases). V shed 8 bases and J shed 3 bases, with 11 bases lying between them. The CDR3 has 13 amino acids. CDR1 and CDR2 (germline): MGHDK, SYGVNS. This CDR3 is CASDRTGYNEQFF. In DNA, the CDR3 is TGTGCCAGCGACCGGACTGGCTACAATGAGCAGTTCTTC.

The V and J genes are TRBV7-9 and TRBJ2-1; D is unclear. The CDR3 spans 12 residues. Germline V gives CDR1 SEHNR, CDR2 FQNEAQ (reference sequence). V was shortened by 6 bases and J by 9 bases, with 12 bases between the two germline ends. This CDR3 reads CASRKEGREQFF. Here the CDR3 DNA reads TGTGCCAGCAGAAAAGAAGGGCGTGAGCAGTTCTTC.

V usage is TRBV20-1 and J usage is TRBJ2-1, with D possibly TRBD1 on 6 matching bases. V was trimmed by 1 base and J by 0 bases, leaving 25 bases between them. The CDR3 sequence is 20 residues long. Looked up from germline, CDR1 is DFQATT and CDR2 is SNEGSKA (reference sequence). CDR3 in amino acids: CSARVLRDIKRESSYNEQFF. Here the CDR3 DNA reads TGCAGTGCTAGAGTTTTACGGGACATCAAAAGGGAGAGCTCCTACAATGAGCAGTTCTTC.

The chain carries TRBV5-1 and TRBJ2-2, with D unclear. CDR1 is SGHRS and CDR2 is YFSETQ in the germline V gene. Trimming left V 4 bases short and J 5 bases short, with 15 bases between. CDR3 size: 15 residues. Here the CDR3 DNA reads TGCGCCAGCAGCCTACAGAACAGAGAAACCGGGGAGCTGTTTTTT. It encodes CASSLQNRETGELFF.

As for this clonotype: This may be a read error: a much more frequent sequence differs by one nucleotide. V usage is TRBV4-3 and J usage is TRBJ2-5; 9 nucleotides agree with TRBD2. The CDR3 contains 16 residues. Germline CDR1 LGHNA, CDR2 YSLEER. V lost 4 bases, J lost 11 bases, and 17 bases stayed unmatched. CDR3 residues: CASSLPGGRAGSEQYF. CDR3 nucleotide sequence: TGCGCCAGCAGCCTACCGGGCGGGAGGGCCGGGAGTGAGCAGTACTTC.

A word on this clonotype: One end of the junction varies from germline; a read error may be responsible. CDR3 sequence: CANSLSRTGGGYTF. Written as DNA, the CDR3 is TGTGCCAACAGCTTATCTAGGACAGGCGGTGGCTACACCTTC. The genes are TRBV7-2 and TRBJ1-2; 7 bases agree with TRBD1. Germline CDR1 and CDR2: SGHTA and FQGNSA. This CDR3 comprises 14 residues.

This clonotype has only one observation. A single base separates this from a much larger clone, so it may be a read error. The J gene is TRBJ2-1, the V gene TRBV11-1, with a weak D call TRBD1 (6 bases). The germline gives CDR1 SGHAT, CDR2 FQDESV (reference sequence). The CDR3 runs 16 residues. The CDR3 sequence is CTSSPAPRDTYNEQFF. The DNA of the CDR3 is TGTACCAGCAGCCCCGCCCCCCGGGACACATACAATGAGCAGTTCTTC.

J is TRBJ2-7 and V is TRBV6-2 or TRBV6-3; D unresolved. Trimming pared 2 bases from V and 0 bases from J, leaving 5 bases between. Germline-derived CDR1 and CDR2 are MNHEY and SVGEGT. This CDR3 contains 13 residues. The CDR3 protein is CASSYPPSYEQYF. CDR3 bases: TGTGCCAGCAGTTACCCACCCTCCTACGAGCAGTACTTC.

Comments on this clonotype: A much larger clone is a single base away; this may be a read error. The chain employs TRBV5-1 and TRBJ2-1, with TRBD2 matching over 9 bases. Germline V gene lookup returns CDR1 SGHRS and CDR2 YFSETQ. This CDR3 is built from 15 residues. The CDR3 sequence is CTSSLSLAGYNEQFF. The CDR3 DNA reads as TGCACCAGCAGCTTGAGTCTAGCGGGATACAATGAGCAGTTCTTC.

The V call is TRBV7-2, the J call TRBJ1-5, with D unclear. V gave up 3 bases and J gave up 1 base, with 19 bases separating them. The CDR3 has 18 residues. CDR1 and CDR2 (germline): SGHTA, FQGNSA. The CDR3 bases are TGTGCCAGCAGCTTCCAATGGGTCGGGGTTGGAAGCAATCAGCCCCAGCATTTT. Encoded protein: CASSFQWVGVGSNQPQHF.